Listed below are T cell receptor beta chains from one sample, sequenced in a study of cytomegalovirus exposure and HLA in healthy donors. The method was immunoSEQ multiplex PCR; TCRdb's version includes in-frame clones alone and lacks a portion of them. The sample lists roughly 100,000 clones, nearly 80% occurring once. The specimen was PBMCs. Receptors were obtained from a man in his 60s in good health and CMV-seropositive. CDR3s include the opening cysteine and the closing phenylalanine or tryptophan. D genes are given only for firm matches. The size entry is marked missing in some rows and otherwise reads once, few, many or a size class.

clone size,V gene,D gene,J gene,CDR3 DNA,CDR3 protein
NA,TRBV27,NA,TRBJ1-2,TGTGCCAGCAGTCCAGACAGAGTTCTTGGCTACACCTTC,CASSPDRVLGYTF
NA,TRBV6-1,TRBD1,TRBJ1-1,TGTGCCAGCAGCCCCAGGGGGTACACTGAAGCTTTCTTT,CASSPRGYTEAFF
NA,TRBV11-2,NA,TRBJ2-2,TGTGCCAGCAGCTCTCTTGACAAGAACACCGGGGAGCTGTTTTTT,CASSSLDKNTGELFF
NA,TRBV5-1,NA,TRBJ2-2,TGCGCCAGCAGCGTACAGGGTTCGAACACCGGGGAGCTGTTTTTT,CASSVQGSNTGELFF
NA,TRBV29-1,NA,TRBJ1-1,TGCAGCGCTACCCGACAGGCCCCTGAAGCTTTCTTT,CSATRQAPEAFF
NA,TRBV30,NA,TRBJ2-5,TGTGCCTGGAGTCCAGAACAAGAGACCCAGTACTTC,CAWSPEQETQYF
NA,TRBV5-1,TRBD1,TRBJ2-7,TGCGCCAGCACCCCCGGGACAGGGGCCACCGAGCAGTACTTC,CASTPGTGATEQYF
NA,TRBV7-9,NA,TRBJ1-1,TGTGCCAGCAGCGTTACAGGGTTGAACACTGAAGCTTTCTTT,CASSVTGLNTEAFF
NA,TRBV6-1,TRBD1,TRBJ2-7,TGTGCCAGCAGTAGCTCGGGACAGGGGGCCAGCGAGCAGTACTTC,CASSSSGQGASEQYF
few,TRBV6-6,NA,TRBJ1-1,TGTGCCAGCAGTTACCCTCCGACAGCCAGCCTTGAAGCTTTCTTT,CASSYPPTASLEAFF
NA,TRBV4-2,NA,TRBJ1-4,TGTGCCAGCAGCCAAGGGGGTACAGGGTCAAATGAAAAACTGTTTTTT,CASSQGGTGSNEKLFF
NA,TRBV5-6,NA,TRBJ2-7,TGTGCCAGCAGCCCGATCCCAGGGACACACACCTACGAGCAGTACTTC,CASSPIPGTHTYEQYF
NA,TRBV6-1,TRBD1,TRBJ1-6,TGCGCCAGCAGGGAAACCGGGACAGGGGATTCACCCCTCCACTTT,CASRETGTGDSPLHF
NA,TRBV23-1,NA,TRBJ1-1,TGCGCCAGCAGTCAAATCGGGGCCCGGGACTTGAACACTGAAGCTTTCTTT,CASSQIGARDLNTEAFF
once,TRBV7-3,TRBD2,TRBJ2-1,TGTGCCAGCAGCTCTAGCGGGGGACTTAATGAGCAGTTCTTC,CASSSSGGLNEQFF
NA,TRBV5-6,NA,TRBJ2-7,TGTGCCACCCAGAAGACCGACAGGGAGCAGTACTTC,CATQKTDREQYF
NA,TRBV7-3,TRBD1,TRBJ2-1,TGTGCCAGCAGCTTAGTAGGGACAGGGACAAACAATGAGCAGTTCTTC,CASSLVGTGTNNEQFF
NA,TRBV5-1,TRBD1,TRBJ2-1,TGCGCCAGCAGCCCGGGACAGGGACCTCTAGAACAGTTCTTC,CASSPGQGPLEQFF
NA,TRBV4-3,NA,TRBJ1-5,TGCGCCAGCAGCCAGGGATTGGGGCGCGGTCAGCCCCAGCATTTT,CASSQGLGRGQPQHF
NA,TRBV12-2,NA,TRBJ2-7,TGTGCAAGTCGCTTAGGTTCAACTAACCAGGGACAGGCTGCCTACGAGCAGTACTTC,CASRLGSTNQGQAAYEQYF
NA,TRBV12-5,NA,TRBJ2-7,TGTGCTAGTGGTTTGTCGGTCTACGAGCAGTACTTC,CASGLSVYEQYF
NA,TRBV6-4,TRBD1,TRBJ1-1,TGTGCCAGCAGCCTGACAGGGGGCGGCACTGAAGCTTTCTTT,CASSLTGGGTEAFF
few,TRBV10-3,NA,TRBJ1-5,TGTGCCATCAGTCTCGACGGGGTTCAGCCCCAGCATTTT,CAISLDGVQPQHF
NA,TRBV29-1,NA,TRBJ2-7,TGCAGCGTTGAGGACTCGACGAATTGGGAGCAGTACTTC,CSVEDSTNWEQYF